These 21 T cell receptor beta chains were sequenced from one sample in a study of cytomegalovirus exposure and HLA in healthy donors. PCR was performed using 60 Vbeta and 13 Jbeta primers. Sequencing was performed with immunoSEQ multiplex PCR; in TCRdb, only in-frame clones are kept and a portion is missing. Recorded here are some 75,000 clones; the top ten clones represent under 6.5%. Sequenced input: PBMCs. These receptors were obtained from a man aged 40-55 years in good health and CMV-seronegative.

In DNA form, the CDR3 reads TGTGCCAGCAGCTTAGTTGGGTTTGGACAAAAACGAGCAGATACGCAGTATTTT. It translates to CASSLVGFGQKRADTQYF. The chain couples TRBV11-2 to TRBJ2-3; D possibly corresponds to TRBD1 (5 bases). The CDR3 length is 18 residues. Deletions cut 1 base from V and 4 bases from J, with 21 bases between. Germline CDR1 reads SGHAT; CDR2 reads FQNNGV.

The genes are TRBV19 and TRBJ1-2; 7 positions agree with TRBD1. Germline assignment: CDR1 LNHDA and CDR2 SQIVND (reference sequence). The CDR3 extends over 14 amino acids. The V gene end was trimmed by 7 bases and the J gene end by 7 bases; junction bases not matched to a gene: 12. CDR3: CASMTGSRNGGYTF. The DNA for the CDR3 is TGTGCCAGTATGACAGGGAGCCGGAACGGTGGCTACACCTTC.

V usage is TRBV6-5 and J usage is TRBJ2-7, with 8 bases matching TRBD1. V shed 0 bases, J shed 5 bases, and the junction held 3 bases outside the gene matches. The CDR3 totals 14 residues. Germline V gene sequence: CDR1 MNHEY, CDR2 SVGAGI. CDR3 DNA: TGTGCCAGCAGTTACTCCAGGGGGCTGGACGAGCAGTACTTC. It codes for CASSYSRGLDEQYF.

The gene calls are TRBV27 and TRBJ2-3, with 13 bases fitting TRBD2. The CDR3 totals 16 residues. The V gene end was trimmed by 5 bases and the J gene end by 0 bases; junction bases not matched to a gene: 2. The germline CDR1 and CDR2 sequences are MNHEY and SMNVEV (reference sequence). The CDR3 loop is CASSKLAGGSTDTQYF. The CDR3 DNA sequence: TGTGCCAGCAGTAAACTAGCGGGGGGGAGCACAGATACGCAGTATTTT.

J is TRBJ2-7 and V is TRBV4-3; TRBD2 is a possible D gene (5 bases). This CDR3 spans 14 amino acids. CDR1 and CDR2 from the germline V gene are LGHNA and YSLEER. V was trimmed by 4 bases and J by 2 bases, leaving 12 bases between them. DNA of the CDR3: TGCGCCAGCAGCCCAGCGGTGGCGCCCTACGAGCAGTACTTC. It yields the protein CASSPAVAPYEQYF.

V usage is TRBV6-1 and J usage is TRBJ1-1; D perhaps matches TRBD1 (5 bases). Trimming shortened V by 2 bases and J by 1 base, and 11 bases separated the two germline ends. This CDR3 is built from 15 residues. The V gene's germline CDR1 is MNHNS and CDR2 SASEGT. The CDR3 bases are TGTGCCAGCAGTGAAAGGTGGGGGGGGAACACTGAAGCTTTCTTT. Protein sequence: CASSERWGGNTEAFF.

This chain joins TRBV20-1 and TRBJ2-3; tentatively, D is TRBD2 (6 bases). This CDR3 has 11 amino acids. Per the germline V gene, CDR1 is DFQATT and CDR2 is SNEGSKA (reference sequence). V lost 3 bases and J lost 5, with 6 bases in between. CDR3 nucleotides: TGCAGTGCTAGCGGGAGAGATACGCAGTATTTT. Its protein is CSASGRDTQYF.

The chain is built from TRBV18 and TRBJ1-4, with TRBD1 matching 8 bases. The CDR3 extends over 15 amino acids. Trimming at V came to 3 bases and at J to 4 bases, leaving 4 bases not matched to a gene. CDR1 is KGHSH and CDR2 is LQKENI in the germline V gene. CDR3 sequence: CASSPPGQVNEKLFF. The CDR3 DNA reads as TGTGCCAGCTCACCGCCGGGACAGGTTAATGAAAAACTGTTTTTT.

The rearrangement uses TRBV28 and TRBJ1-1; maybe TRBD1 (5 bases). CDR3 size: 12 residues. Per the germline V gene, CDR1 is MDHEN and CDR2 is SYDVKM. Trimming left V 3 bases short and J 11 bases short, with 13 bases between. CDR3: CASSFLQGNAFF. The CDR3 bases are TGTGCCAGCAGTTTTTTGCAGGGCAACGCTTTCTTT.

The chain recombines TRBV27 with TRBJ2-7; 7 nucleotides agree with TRBD2. J gave up 7 bases and V 3 bases, and 6 bases lay outside the gene matches. The CDR3 sequence is 13 residues long. CDR1 is MNHEY, CDR2 SMNVEV, per germline (reference sequence). The CDR3 sequence: CASSLVPSGEQYF. The CDR3 DNA reads as TGTGCCAGCAGTTTGGTACCTAGCGGAGAGCAGTACTTC.

CDR3 loop: CASRDSHEAFF. The CDR3 DNA reads TGTGCCAGCAGGGACAGTCATGAAGCTTTCTTT. The rearrangement uses TRBV6-7 and TRBJ1-1; D may be TRBD1 (6 bases). TRBV6-7 is filed as an ORF, its function uncertain. The V and J ends lost 6 bases and 7 bases respectively, with 9 bases between them. This CDR3 region has 11 residues.

This chain joins TRBV28 and TRBJ2-3; TRBD2 might be the D (6 bases). Trimming stripped 1 base from V and 5 bases from J, with 16 bases between. Germline V gene data show CDR1 as MDHEN and CDR2 as SYDVKM. This CDR3 spans 16 amino acids. Here the CDR3 reads CASSLSGGMSQDTQYF. The CDR3 nucleotides read TGTGCCAGCAGTTTATCGGGCGGGATGTCTCAAGATACGCAGTATTTT.

V and J are TRBV2 and TRBJ1-2; 11 bases map to TRBD1. The CDR3 contains 16 residues. J gave up 3 bases and V 7 bases, and 10 bases lay outside the gene matches. Germline CDR1 reads SNHLY; CDR2 reads FYNNEI. The CDR3 coding sequence is TGTGCCAGCATCCTGGACAGGGGGCGTCCGGACTATGGCTACACCTTC. Translating gives CASILDRGRPDYGYTF.

The chain joins TRBV4-1 to TRBJ2-7, with no clear D. This CDR3 region has 14 residues. Germline V lookup: CDR1 MGHRA, CDR2 YSYEKL. Trimming removed 2 bases at V and 3 bases at J, with 11 bases between. The chain's CDR3 is CASSQSPGGYEQYF. The CDR3 coding sequence is TGCGCCAGCAGCCAAAGCCCGGGTGGCTACGAGCAGTACTTC.

The rearrangement uses TRBV5-4 and TRBJ2-1, with 13 bases aligning to TRBD2. Losses at the gene ends were 9 bases for V and 5 bases for J; bases not matched to a gene: 14. The germline gives CDR1 SGHNT, CDR2 YYREEE (reference sequence). The CDR3 totals 17 residues. The CDR3 DNA sequence: TGTGCCACTACCCCGGGACTAGCGGGAACCATAAACAATGAGCAGTTCTTC. Its protein product is CATTPGLAGTINNEQFF.

J is TRBJ2-7 and V is TRBV6-4; D is undetermined. The CDR3 consists of 15 residues. Trimming took 4 bases from V and 0 from J, leaving 13 bases between them. Germline lookup yields CDR1 MRHNA and CDR2 SNTAGT. CDR3 region: CASSVSAGTSYEQYF. CDR3 DNA: TGTGCCAGCAGTGTCTCGGCAGGCACCTCCTACGAGCAGTACTTC.

This chain uses TRBV5-1 with TRBJ2-3, with D possibly TRBD2 on 6 matching bases. Germline CDR1 and CDR2: SGHRS and YFSETQ. With 0 bases removed from V and 8 bases from J, the gap between germline ends came to 10 bases. There are 13 residues in the CDR3. The CDR3 region has the DNA TGCGCCAGCAGCTTGGCGGGGGAAACTACGCAGTATTTT. Its translation: CASSLAGETTQYF.

V gene TRBV7-6 combines with J gene TRBJ2-3; TRBD1 matches at 10 bases. Losses at the gene ends were 5 bases for V and 1 base for J; bases not matched to a gene: 3. The CDR3 spans 15 residues. CDR1 is SGHVS and CDR2 is FNYEAQ in the germline V gene. The CDR3 region has the DNA TGTGCCAGCAGCCGACAGGGGGCTCGCACAGATACGCAGTATTTT. It yields the protein CASSRQGARTDTQYF.

The chain links TRBV29-1 to TRBJ2-4, with 7 bases aligning to TRBD2. This CDR3 spans 15 amino acids. Trimming removed 0 bases from V and 3 bases from J; junction bases left unmatched: 5. CDR1 and CDR2 from the germline V gene are SQVTM and ANQGSEA. This CDR3 reads CSVEEGEGSKNIQYF. Here the CDR3 DNA reads TGCAGCGTTGAAGAGGGGGAGGGAAGCAAAAACATTCAGTACTTC.

The chain uses TRBV5-6 and TRBJ2-2, with 8 bases aligning to TRBD1. This CDR3 contains 16 residues. Germline CDR1 and CDR2: SGHDT and YYEEEE. With V trimmed by 4 bases and J by 6 bases, 11 bases remained unmatched. CDR3: CASSPMDREVAGELFF. CDR3 DNA: TGTGCCAGCAGCCCCATGGACAGGGAAGTGGCCGGGGAGCTGTTTTTT.

The chain is built from TRBV6-6 and TRBJ1-1; D call uncertain. The CDR3 sequence is 14 residues long. The germline gives CDR1 MNHNY, CDR2 SVGAGI (reference sequence). V was pared by 0 bases and J by 1 base, with 6 bases between. Written as DNA, the CDR3 is TGTGCCAGCAGTTACTCGACTGGGAACACTGAAGCTTTCTTT. Amino acids: CASSYSTGNTEAFF.